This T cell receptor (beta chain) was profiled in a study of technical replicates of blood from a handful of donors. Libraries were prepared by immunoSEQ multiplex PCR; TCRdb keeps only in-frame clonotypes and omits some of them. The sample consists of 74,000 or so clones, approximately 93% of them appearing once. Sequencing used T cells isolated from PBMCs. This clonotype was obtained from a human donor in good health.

The CDR3 DNA is TGCGCCAGCAGCTTCGACGGAGAACTAAATCAGCCCCAGCATTTT. Its protein product is CASSFDGELNQPQHF. The V and J genes are TRBV5-1 and TRBJ1-5, with unresolved D. V lost 2 bases to trimming and J lost 4 bases, with 13 bases between them. The CDR3 loop spans 15 amino acids. Germline CDR1 is SGHRS and CDR2 is YFSETQ.